A selection of T cell receptor beta chains follows, all from one sample in a study of T cell repertoires in cytomegalovirus infection. TCRdb re-derived calls from the reads in MiXCR, one entry per CDR3 protein. The sample yields 200,000 to 250,000 distinct CDR3 sequences, over 20% seen once. Sequencing was carried out using CD8+ T cells from PBMCs. These receptors all stem from a human donor in good health (CMV status not recorded). Some clones in this sample may be carry-over from other donors' samples. The CDR3 runs from the conserved cysteine through the conserved F or W.

V gene	J gene	CDR3 protein
TRBV12-3/TRBV12-4	TRBJ1-5	CASSLDGEDSNQPQHF
TRBV6-2/TRBV6-3	TRBJ2-1	CASRGAGGPREQFF
TRBV19	TRBJ2-1	CASSIGTGTVTYEQFF
TRBV5-1	TRBJ2-1	CASSTDRTSGGNEQFF
TRBV7-9	TRBJ1-1	CASSPGETEAFF
TRBV28	TRBJ1-1	CASRRGRGLDSTEAFF
TRBV7-9	TRBJ2-7	CASSLDSGVGEQYF
TRBV2	TRBJ2-5	CASRGTSGAGETQYF
TRBV7-9	TRBJ1-1	CASSSENRGNTEAFF
TRBV6-5	TRBJ1-2	CASSYQGQNYGYTF
TRBV7-8	TRBJ1-2	CASSGDSLIGRGYTF
TRBV10-2	TRBJ2-2	CASIAHNTGELFF
TRBV29-1	TRBJ2-7	CSVRPGQVYEQYF
TRBV29-1	TRBJ1-2	CSVVSMLGINYGYTF
TRBV2	TRBJ2-7	CASTQTDHLYEQYF
TRBV6-5	TRBJ1-1	CASSYSENTEAFF
TRBV2	TRBJ2-1	CASSDDGTGYNEQFF
TRBV6-2/TRBV6-3	TRBJ1-1	CASRLYGTENTEAFF